This entry describes one T cell receptor (beta chain). Antigen unknown. Repertoires were generated with immunoSEQ multiplex PCR, while TCRdb's copy carries only in-frame clones and drops some. The table lists fewer than 200,000 clones, 80% to 90% of them singletons, with roughly 1.4% in the top ten. This sample was taken from a study of cytomegalovirus exposure and HLA in healthy donors. Findings of the study overall: Diagnosis of cytomegalovirus status made by the classifier reportedly showed high specificity and sensitivity. Overall, under 200 TCR beta chains were annotated as cytomegalovirus-associated. Rarity marked most TCR sequences, yet some public TCRs occurred in many donors. A few CMV-associated chains proved CMV antigen-specific in vitro.

Source material: PBMCs. The receptor was derived from a woman aged 25 to 39 in good health and CMV-seronegative.

CDR3 in amino acids: CASSPYLAGGPGEQFF. Here the CDR3 DNA reads TGTGCCAGCAGCCCCTATCTAGCGGGGGGGCCAGGGGAGCAGTTCTTC. V gene TRBV14 combines with J gene TRBJ2-1; 12 nucleotides line up with TRBD2. Germline V gene lookup returns CDR1 SGHDN and CDR2 FVKESK. V lost 4 bases, J lost 10 bases, and 11 bases stayed unmatched. The CDR3 has 16 residues.